One and the same sample provided the 29 T cell receptor beta chains below, sequenced in a study of T cells in Graves' hyperthyroidism and ophthalmopathy. RNA transcripts provided the source from which TCR beta CDR3 regions were amplified. The HTBI primer set drove a first-round RT-PCR of the TCR CDR3. TCRdb recomputed calls from the multiplex PCR reads with MiXCR, one row per CDR3 protein. Of 490,000 or so distinct CDR3 sequences listed, approximately 49% are singletons. The sequencing sample was made of peripheral blood or thyroid tissue (not recorded which). The receptors were sampled from an adult woman with Graves' disease, either hyperthyroidism or ophthalmopathy (not recorded which).

V usage is TRBV20-1 and J usage is TRBJ1-2; D possibly corresponds to TRBD1 (6 bases). Germline V gives CDR1 DFQATT, CDR2 SNEGSKA (reference sequence). Between the trimmed V and J ends, which lost 6 bases and 8 bases, there was a span of 13 bases. The CDR3 has 11 amino acids. In nucleotides, the CDR3 is TGCAGTGCCGTAAGGACAGTCGGCTACACCTTC. It specifies CSAVRTVGYTF.

This chain links TRBV29-1 with TRBJ2-6, with 10 bases fitting TRBD2. V was pared by 4 bases and J by 3 bases, with 3 bases of the junction left unmatched. There are 15 residues in the CDR3. Germline V gene sequence: CDR1 SQVTM, CDR2 ANQGSEA. Here the CDR3 DNA reads TGCAGCGTTGCGGGACTAGCGAATGGGGCCAACGTCCTGACTTTC. Protein product: CSVAGLANGANVLTF.

This clonotype was observed a few times. The rearrangement joins TRBV29-1 to TRBJ1-5, with D uncertain. With 1 base removed from V and 1 base from J, the gap between germline ends came to 8 bases. The CDR3 extends over 14 amino acids. Germline CDR1 SQVTM, CDR2 ANQGSEA. The CDR3, as DNA: TGCAGCGTTGAAGTGCCGGGAAGCAATCAGCCCCAGCATTTT. Encoded protein: CSVEVPGSNQPQHF.

This clonotype has just a few counts. The rearrangement links TRBV10-3 to TRBJ2-7; possibly TRBD1 for D (5 bases). Germline values: CDR1 ENHRY, CDR2 SYGVKD. V was trimmed by 10 bases and J by 2 bases, leaving 18 bases between them. CDR3 length: 14 residues. CDR3 nucleotide sequence: TGTGCCAGCACCTCTTATGACAGCACCTACGAGCAGTACTTC. Translating it yields CASTSYDSTYEQYF.

This sequence joins TRBV10-3 and TRBJ2-5, with 7 bases lining up with TRBD1. The V gene's germline CDR1 is ENHRY and CDR2 SYGVKD. V shed 3 bases and J 5 bases; nucleotides not matched to a gene: 6. The CDR3 is made up of 14 amino acids. The CDR3 DNA is TGTGCCATCAGTGACGGGACAGTTGGGGAGACCCAGTACTTC. Its protein is CAISDGTVGETQYF.

The chain carries TRBV29-1 and TRBJ1-1; no clear D gene. Trimming shortened V by 0 bases and J by 3 bases, and 8 bases separated the two germline ends. The length of the CDR3 is 13 residues. The germline V gene has CDR1 SQVTM and CDR2 ANQGSEA. In DNA, the CDR3 is TGCAGCGTTGAAGATTATACAGACACTGAAGCTTTCTTT. It yields the protein CSVEDYTDTEAFF.

Details on this clonotype: Sequence at one end of the junction differs from germline and may be a read error. This chain uses TRBV25-1 with TRBJ1-2; TRBD1 matches at 7 bases. CDR1 is MGHDK and CDR2 is SYGVNS in the germline V gene. This CDR3 comprises 13 residues. In DNA, the CDR3 is TGTGCCTGCAGTGCTAACGACAGGGAGGGCTACACCTTC. Residues: CACSANDREGYTF.

This clonotype was recorded at least ten times. The chain couples TRBV29-1 to TRBJ2-7; D is tentatively TRBD1 or TRBD2 (6 bases each). The CDR3 has 13 amino acids. The V end lost 6 bases, the J end lost 5 bases, and 17 bases lay between the germline ends. Germline CDR1 reads SQVTM; CDR2 reads ANQGSEA. CDR3 DNA sequence: TGCAGCGTCGACAGGTCAGGAGGGGACGAGCAGTACTTC. Amino acids: CSVDRSGGDEQYF.

J is TRBJ2-7 and V is TRBV28; D possibly corresponds to TRBD1 (6 bases). The V and J ends lost 7 bases and 5 bases respectively, with 18 bases between them. The CDR3 sequence is 14 residues long. Germline V gene data show CDR1 as MDHEN and CDR2 as SYDVKM. The CDR3 DNA reads TGTGCCAGCACCACAGGGCTTATACTTCACGAGCAGTACTTC. It encodes CASTTGLILHEQYF.

This clonotype was counted at least ten times. J is TRBJ2-2 and V is TRBV7-3, with D possibly being TRBD1 (5 bases). The CDR3 has 16 residues. CDR1 and CDR2 (germline): SGHTA, FQGTGA. V shed 2 bases and J shed 0 bases, with 10 bases lying between them. The DNA for the CDR3 is TGTGCCAGCAGCTTATTCGCGACAGCGAACACCGGGGAGCTGTTTTTT. It translates to CASSLFATANTGELFF.

The J gene is TRBJ2-7, the V gene TRBV10-3; TRBD1 aligns across 11 bases. The V gene end was trimmed by 6 bases and the J gene end by 12 bases; junction bases not matched to a gene: 16. The CDR3 is 15 amino acids. Germline CDR1 is ENHRY and CDR2 is SYGVKD. In DNA, the CDR3 is TGTGCCATCAGGATAGTACCGGGACAGGGGGGCGATCGGTACTTC. Translated: CAIRIVPGQGGDRYF.

This clonotype was seen only a few times. The chain links TRBV9 to TRBJ2-7; tentative D call: TRBD1 (5 bases). V was pared by 0 bases and J by 5 bases, with 15 bases between. CDR1 and CDR2 (germline): SGDLS, YYNGEE. This CDR3 contains 15 residues. CDR3 sequence: CASSVALDKWNEQYF. The CDR3 DNA follows: TGTGCCAGCAGCGTAGCCCTGGACAAATGGAACGAGCAGTACTTC. Together with reference TRBV9 and TRBJ2-7, the CDR3 gives the full variable domain: DSGVTQTPKHLITATGQRVTLRCSPRSGDLSVYWYQQSLDQGLQFLIQYYNGEERAKGNILERFSAQQFPDLHSELNLSSLELGDSALYFCASSVALDKWNEQYFGPGTRLTVT.

This clonotype was counted ten times or more. The gene calls are TRBV15 and TRBJ1-3, with D unresolved. This CDR3 has 14 residues. V was pared by 4 bases and J by 1 base, with 8 bases between. CDR1 and CDR2 (germline): LNHNV, YYDKDF (reference sequence). The CDR3 DNA is TGTGCCACCAGCAAAGAGGGTTCTGGAAACACCATATATTTT. Translating it yields CATSKEGSGNTIYF.

This clonotype appeared many times. The chain combines TRBV2 with TRBJ2-7; D perhaps matches TRBD1 (5 bases). Germline CDR1 SNHLY, CDR2 FYNNEI. The germline V and J ends were trimmed by 5 bases and 2 bases, with 7 bases remaining between them. The CDR3 is made up of 12 amino acids. The CDR3 sequence is CASSQGPYEQYF. Written as DNA, the CDR3 is TGTGCCAGCAGTCAGGGCCCCTACGAGCAGTACTTC.

The rearrangement links TRBV7-9 to TRBJ2-5; D remains ambiguous. This CDR3 spans 14 amino acids. V shed 8 bases and J shed 5 bases, with 18 bases lying between them. Germline loops: CDR1 SEHNR, CDR2 FQNEAQ (reference sequence). CDR3 region: CASFNSMTSETQYF. In nucleotides, the CDR3 is TGTGCCAGCTTCAACAGCATGACTTCTGAGACCCAGTACTTC.

The V and J genes are TRBV19 and TRBJ1-5, with unresolved D. Germline V gives CDR1 LNHDA, CDR2 SQIVND (reference sequence). The CDR3 is 14 amino acids. Trimming cost V 5 bases and J 2 bases, with 10 bases left between them. The CDR3 spells CASSAGRGNQPQHF. DNA for the CDR3: TGTGCCAGTAGTGCGGGCCGGGGCAATCAGCCCCAGCATTTT.

The rearrangement joins TRBV20-1 to TRBJ1-5; weak D call: TRBD1 (5 bases). CDR3 length equals 13 residues. The V end lost 4 bases, the J end lost 5 bases, and 12 bases lay between the germline ends. From germline, CDR1 is DFQATT and CDR2 SNEGSKA (reference sequence). CDR3 loop: CSAKGLRDQPQHF. CDR3 coding DNA: TGCAGTGCTAAGGGACTCAGGGATCAGCCCCAGCATTTT.

The chain joins TRBV7-8 to TRBJ2-5, with D perhaps matching TRBD2 (6 bases). Germline values: CDR1 SGHVS, CDR2 FQNEAQ. The CDR3 is made up of 17 amino acids. Trimming cost V 4 bases and J 5 bases, with 23 bases left between them. The CDR3 DNA reads TGTGCCAGCAGCTCCTCTAGCGCCCGCGACTACTTGGAGACCCAGTACTTC. Encoded protein: CASSSSSARDYLETQYF.

This clonotype was seen a few times. The chain combines TRBV29-1 with TRBJ2-7; a weak D match, TRBD1 (6 bases). The CDR3 sequence is 12 residues long. The V gene lost 6 bases and the J gene lost 4 bases, with 13 bases spanning the gap. The germline CDR1 and CDR2 sequences are SQVTM and ANQGSEA. Here the CDR3 reads CSVRGTVYEQYF. The CDR3 DNA is TGCAGCGTCAGGGGAACAGTGTACGAGCAGTACTTC.

The rearrangement links TRBV2 to TRBJ2-2, with D tentatively TRBD2 (6 bases). The CDR3 is made up of 14 amino acids. Trimming pared 7 bases from V and 5 bases from J, leaving 14 bases between. Germline V gene sequence: CDR1 SNHLY, CDR2 FYNNEI. The CDR3 sequence is CASMGGNLTGELFF. The CDR3 DNA sequence: TGTGCCAGCATGGGCGGGAACCTTACCGGGGAGCTGTTTTTT. The whole variable domain, filled in from reference TRBV2 and TRBJ2-2, reads EPEVTQTPSHQVTQMGQEVILRCVPISNHLYFYWYRQILGQKVEFLVSFYNNEISEKSEIFDDQFSVERPDGSNFTLKIRSTKLEDSAMYFCASMGGNLTGELFFGEGSRLTVL.

Comment on this clonotype: A read error may be the cause here, since a much bigger clone is one base away. The chain couples TRBV6-1 to TRBJ1-5; D may be TRBD1 (5 bases). The CDR3 runs to 15 residues. Germline assignment: CDR1 MNHNS and CDR2 SASEGT. In DNA form, the CDR3 reads TGTGCCGGCAGTCCGGGGGGGAGTCGCAATCAGCCCCAGCATTTT. Translating gives CAGSPGGSRNQPQHF.

This sequence joins TRBV20-1 and TRBJ1-4, with D tentatively TRBD1 (6 bases). The V end lost 4 bases, the J end lost 4 bases, and 10 bases lay between the germline ends. CDR1 is DFQATT, CDR2 SNEGSKA, per germline (reference sequence). The CDR3 extends over 13 amino acids. CDR3: CSATGGHNEKLFF. The DNA for the CDR3 is TGCAGTGCTACCGGGGGCCATAATGAAAAACTGTTTTTT.

The chain recombines TRBV7-9 with TRBJ1-1; 8 bases match TRBD1. Germline assignment: CDR1 SEHNR and CDR2 FQNEAQ (reference sequence). The CDR3 covers 15 residues. J was trimmed by 3 bases and V by 5 bases; bases with no gene match: 8. CDR3 amino acids: CASSQAQGAYTEAFF. The CDR3 region has the DNA TGTGCCAGCAGCCAAGCCCAGGGGGCATACACTGAAGCTTTCTTT.

The rearrangement joins TRBV5-1 to TRBJ2-5; D ambiguous. CDR1 and CDR2 from the germline V gene are SGHRS and YFSETQ. The length of the CDR3 is 11 residues. Trimming shortened V by 4 bases and J by 9 bases, and 10 bases separated the two germline ends. CDR3 nucleotide sequence: TGCGCCAGCAGCCCGGGCGAGGCCCAGTACTTC. Its protein is CASSPGEAQYF. The full variable domain, with the rest looked up from reference TRBV5-1 and TRBJ2-5, is KAGVTQTPRYLIKTRGQQVTLSCSPISGHRSVSWYQQTPGQGLQFLFEYFSETQRNKGNFPGRFSGRQFSNSRSEMNVSTLELGDSALYLCASSPGEAQYFGPGTRLLVL.

This clonotype showed up many times. The rearrangement joins TRBV28 to TRBJ1-2; D gene uncertain. V was pared by 6 bases and J by 2 bases, with 16 bases between. Germline-derived CDR1 and CDR2 are MDHEN and SYDVKM. The CDR3 is 15 residues long. This CDR3 reads CASSSPSGLNYGYTF. Written as DNA, the CDR3 is TGTGCCAGCAGCTCCCCGAGTGGGTTGAACTATGGCTACACCTTC.

In its sample, this clonotype was seen a few times. The rearrangement links TRBV29-1 to TRBJ1-1; D ambiguous. The CDR3 is 15 residues long. The germline CDR1 and CDR2 sequences are SQVTM and ANQGSEA. V lost 2 bases and J lost 4, with 17 bases in between. The CDR3 nucleotides are TGCAGCGTTGAATTCCGGCGACAACGCCCCACTGAAGCTTTCTTT. Translating it yields CSVEFRRQRPTEAFF.

This clonotype was seen a few times. The chain links TRBV20-1 to TRBJ1-6; D is possibly TRBD1 (6 bases). V was clipped by 6 bases and J by 8 bases, with 17 bases between them. Germline V gene data show CDR1 as DFQATT and CDR2 as SNEGSKA (reference sequence). The length of the CDR3 is 14 residues. The CDR3 loop is CSARGGGWDSPLHF. CDR3 sequence (DNA): TGCAGTGCCAGGGGCGGGGGCTGGGATTCACCCCTCCACTTT.

The J gene is TRBJ2-7, the V gene TRBV10-3; D is uncertain. The CDR3 consists of 11 residues. Germline V gene data show CDR1 as ENHRY and CDR2 as SYGVKD. Trimming stripped 5 bases from V and 0 bases from J, with 2 bases between. In DNA, the CDR3 is TGTGCCATCAGTAACTCCTACGAGCAGTACTTC. This translates into CAISNSYEQYF.

This clonotype was detected many times. The chain uses TRBV7-2 and TRBJ2-7; TRBD1 matches at 7 bases. Germline lookup yields CDR1 SGHTA and CDR2 FQGNSA. The CDR3 consists of 14 residues. V was clipped by 5 bases and J by 5 bases; unmatched bases: 9. This chain's CDR3 is CASSTRQGMDEQYF. As DNA, the CDR3 is TGTGCCAGCAGCACAAGACAGGGTATGGACGAGCAGTACTTC.